The 32 T cell receptor beta chains in this list originate from one sample, sequenced in a study of Graves' ophthalmopathy and Graves' hyperthyroidism (dated by TCRdb to 2017 to 2018). The reads were generated on an Illumina HiSeq 2000. TCR beta CDR3 regions were amplified from RNA transcripts for repertoire sequencing. HTBI primers and the Qiagen OneStep RT-PCR kit were used in a first-round RT-PCR, which was followed by a second-round multiplex PCR, size selection and purification. TCRdb ran its own pipeline on the public reads, namely fastp trimming at Q25 and MiXCR clone calling, and kept in-frame beta chains. Rows merge per CDR3 protein into single entries with the most common DNA and genes. The sample table records 500,000 to 700,000 distinct CDR3 sequences; 22% of these occur just once. The biggest ten clones account for roughly 6.9% of the sample. Material for sequencing was peripheral blood. The receptors here all came from a woman aged 18-29 years with stable Graves' hyperthyroidism. Some clones in this sample may be carry-over from other donors' samples. Donor details come from another sample of the same person, matched by shared clones.

This clonotype was counted ten times or more. J is TRBJ1-1 and V is TRBV12-3 or TRBV12-4; no reliable D call. V was cut by 3 bases and J by 5 bases, with 7 bases left in between. The CDR3 extends over 12 amino acids. Here the CDR3 reads CASSFAGTEAFF. The CDR3 DNA sequence: TGTGCCAGCAGTTTCGCGGGTACTGAAGCTTTCTTT.

Ten or more counts support this clonotype. The chain combines TRBV2 with TRBJ2-7, with 10 positions matching TRBD2. The germline V gene encodes CDR1 SNHLY and CDR2 FYNNEI. Trimming at V came to 7 bases and at J to 2 bases, leaving 5 bases not matched to a gene. The length of the CDR3 is 14 residues. CDR3 DNA: TGTGCCAGCACCATAGCGGGGGGACCCTACGAGCAGTACTTC. Its protein product is CASTIAGGPYEQYF.

V is TRBV29-1 and J is TRBJ2-7; TRBD1 matches 7 bases. With 0 bases clipped from V and 2 bases from J, the junction kept 10 bases outside the gene matches. In germline, CDR1 is SQVTM, CDR2 ANQGSEA. The CDR3 extends over 16 amino acids. The DNA of the CDR3 is TGCAGCGTTGAAGACGGATGGACAGGTGTCCCCTACGAGCAGTACTTC. As protein: CSVEDGWTGVPYEQYF.

The V call is TRBV25-1, the J call TRBJ2-2; tentatively, D is TRBD1 (5 bases). V was trimmed by 0 bases and J by 2 bases, leaving 16 bases between them. Germline values: CDR1 MGHDK, CDR2 SYGVNS. The CDR3 length is 18 residues. Here the CDR3 DNA reads TGTGCCAGCAGTGAATATGCCCATAGACAGAATAACACCGGGGAGCTGTTTTTT. Amino acids: CASSEYAHRQNNTGELFF. The variable domain in full, with the rest retrieved from reference TRBV25-1 and TRBJ2-2, is EADIYQTPRYLVIGTGKKITLECSQTMGHDKMYWYQQDPGMELHLIHYSYGVNSTEKGDLSSESTVSRIRTEHFPLTLESARPSHTSQYLCASSEYAHRQNNTGELFFGEGSRLTVL.

This clonotype was detected many times. The chain is built from TRBV29-1 and TRBJ2-2, with D maybe TRBD2 (6 bases). The germline V gene has CDR1 SQVTM and CDR2 ANQGSEA. V lost 5 bases, J lost 6 bases, and 10 bases lay in between. CDR3 length: 12 amino acids. In DNA form, the CDR3 reads TGCAGCGTTCGACTAGACTCCGGGGAGCTGTTTTTT. Its protein product is CSVRLDSGELFF.

The CDR3 coding sequence is TGTGCCAGCAGCTTAGCGGGGGACGGCGGCGGTGGCTACACCTTC. It specifies CASSLAGDGGGGYTF. The chain employs TRBV7-2 and TRBJ1-2; weak D call: TRBD1 (5 bases). In germline, CDR1 is SGHTA, CDR2 FQGNSA. The germline V and J ends were trimmed by 0 bases and 7 bases, with 15 bases remaining between them. This CDR3 is built from 15 residues.

This clonotype has ten or more counts. The chain joins TRBV15 to TRBJ1-5; D gene ambiguous. The length of the CDR3 is 16 residues. Germline V gene data show CDR1 as LNHNV and CDR2 as YYDKDF (reference sequence). Trimming stripped 0 bases from V and 6 bases from J, with 15 bases between. CDR3 DNA sequence: TGTGCCACCAGCAGAGAGATAGGTGAAGCAAGTCAGCCCCAGCATTTT. It specifies CATSREIGEASQPQHF.

This clonotype has ten or more counts. The chain is built from TRBV30 and TRBJ2-5; D tentatively reads TRBD1 or TRBD2 (5 bases each). CDR1 is GTSNPN and CDR2 is SVGIG in the germline V gene (reference sequence). The CDR3 runs to 10 residues. The V end lost 3 bases, the J end lost 9 bases, and 8 bases lay between the germline ends. The CDR3 spells CAWRGTAQYF. The CDR3 DNA sequence: TGTGCCTGGAGGGGGACGGCCCAGTACTTC.

The CDR3 region is CASSLTGLAGGRQETQYF. As DNA, the CDR3 is TGTGCCAGCAGTTTAACGGGACTAGCGGGAGGGAGGCAAGAGACCCAGTACTTC. The chain carries TRBV28 and TRBJ2-5; 16 bases align to TRBD2. Germline assignment: CDR1 MDHEN and CDR2 SYDVKM. The CDR3 contains 18 residues. J gave up 2 bases and V 2 bases, and 5 bases lay outside the gene matches.

This clonotype was recorded at least ten times. The V call is TRBV20-1, the J call TRBJ2-7, with 8 bases that match TRBD1. Germline values: CDR1 DFQATT, CDR2 SNEGSKA (reference sequence). Trimming took 6 bases from V and 0 from J; bases not matched to a gene: 10. The CDR3 is 15 amino acids. The CDR3 protein is CSARPTGALSYEQYF. In nucleotides, the CDR3 is TGCAGTGCCAGGCCGACAGGGGCCCTCTCCTACGAGCAGTACTTC.

CDR3 in DNA: TGTGCCAGCAGTGAATGGTTGATAAACTATGGCTACACCTTC. Residues: CASSEWLINYGYTF. This rearrangement joins TRBV6-1 to TRBJ1-2; no firm D call. Germline CDR1 reads MNHNS; CDR2 reads SASEGT. This CDR3 has 14 amino acids. Trimming removed 2 bases at V and 2 bases at J, with 9 bases between.

This clonotype occurred many times. The chain links TRBV29-1 to TRBJ1-3; D is possibly TRBD1 (5 bases). This CDR3 comprises 14 residues. Germline CDR1 and CDR2: SQVTM and ANQGSEA. Trimming stripped 4 bases from V and 0 bases from J, with 10 bases between. The CDR3 spells CSVAGFSSGNTIYF. In DNA form, the CDR3 reads TGCAGCGTTGCAGGGTTTTCCTCTGGAAACACCATATATTTT.

This clonotype occurred a few times. The rearrangement joins TRBV5-1 to TRBJ2-2; 9 bases agree with TRBD2. V dropped 4 bases and J dropped 7; count of bases not matched to a gene: 11. The CDR3 contains 16 residues. The germline CDR1 and CDR2 sequences are SGHRS and YFSETQ. Written as DNA, the CDR3 is TGCGCCAGCAGCCTTATCAGGGGACTAGCAGTCGGGGAGCTGTTTTTT. It is translated as CASSLIRGLAVGELFF.

This clonotype was observed many times. This rearrangement joins TRBV5-1 to TRBJ2-2; unclear D gene. The CDR3 has 16 amino acids. Germline CDR1 SGHRS, CDR2 YFSETQ. V lost 4 bases and J lost 0, with 13 bases in between. CDR3 region: CASSVGVGTNTGELFF. The DNA for the CDR3 is TGCGCCAGCAGCGTCGGTGTGGGAACGAACACCGGGGAGCTGTTTTTT.

This clonotype has at least ten counts. The gene calls are TRBV29-1 and TRBJ1-1, with D possibly being TRBD1 (5 bases). V shed 3 bases and J shed 1 base, with 12 bases lying between them. This CDR3 has 14 residues. Germline assignment: CDR1 SQVTM and CDR2 ANQGSEA. The CDR3 is CSVERWGPNTEAFF. DNA for the CDR3: TGCAGCGTTGAGAGGTGGGGACCGAACACTGAAGCTTTCTTT.

This clonotype was seen repeatedly, ten times or more. The J gene is TRBJ1-1, the V gene TRBV6-1; D may be TRBD1 (6 bases). This CDR3 is built from 15 residues. In germline, CDR1 is MNHNS, CDR2 SASEGT. Trimming removed 3 bases from V and 4 bases from J, with 15 bases in between. In DNA, the CDR3 is TGTGCCAGCAGTGAGGGGGCGTCCCCAGCCACTGAAGCTTTCTTT. This encodes CASSEGASPATEAFF.

Ten or more counts support this clonotype. J is TRBJ1-2 and V is TRBV7-9; 7 nucleotides align to TRBD1. The CDR3 is 14 amino acids. The trim removed 3 bases at V and 8 bases at J, leaving 9 bases unmatched. CDR1 is SEHNR, CDR2 FQNEAQ, per germline (reference sequence). The CDR3 reads CASSFSRQGGGYTF. DNA for the CDR3: TGTGCCAGCAGCTTCTCACGACAGGGCGGAGGCTACACCTTC.

This chain connects TRBV6-1 to TRBJ2-6; weak D call: TRBD2 (6 bases). The CDR3 covers 17 residues. The germline CDR1 and CDR2 sequences are MNHNS and SASEGT. V lost 6 bases to trimming and J lost 0 bases, with 15 bases between them. The CDR3 region has the DNA TGTGCCAGCAGACCCAGCGGGCCCAGCTCTGGGGCCAACGTCCTGACTTTC. It specifies CASRPSGPSSGANVLTF.

Notes on this clonotype: A much bigger clone sits one base away, suggesting this may be a read error. The chain is built from TRBV28 and TRBJ1-1; no clear D. Germline V gene data show CDR1 as MDHEN and CDR2 as SYDVKM. This CDR3 comprises 14 residues. Here the CDR3 reads CASFSGTLNTEACF. The CDR3 nucleotides read TGTGCCAGCTTCTCGGGCACATTGAACACTGAAGCTTGCTTT. The full variable domain, rest sourced from reference TRBV28 and TRBJ1-1, is DVKVTQSSRYLVKRTGEKVFLECVQDMDHENMFWYRQDPGLGLRLIYFSYDVKMKEKGDIPEGYSVSREKKERFSLILESASTNQTSMYLCASFSGTLNTEACFGQGTRLTVV.

J is TRBJ2-7 and V is TRBV20-1, with D possibly TRBD2 on 6 matching bases. Germline V gene lookup returns CDR1 DFQATT and CDR2 SNEGSKA (reference sequence). The CDR3 contains 12 residues. V was cut by 3 bases and J by 4 bases, with 10 bases left in between. The CDR3 sequence: CSARWGEYEQYF. For the CDR3, the DNA is TGCAGTGCTAGGTGGGGGGAATACGAGCAGTACTTC.

The chain couples TRBV6-7 to TRBJ2-4, with D hard to call. Being an ORF, TRBV6-7 has a function that is uncertain. There are 15 residues in the CDR3. V was clipped by 6 bases and J by 0 bases, with 12 bases between them. Written as DNA, the CDR3 is TGTGCCAGCAGGGACGCCCGGTTAGCCAAAAACATTCAGTACTTC. This gives the protein CASRDARLAKNIQYF.

This clonotype was seen at least ten times. The chain employs TRBV7-8 and TRBJ2-7, with D possibly being TRBD1 or TRBD2 (6 bases each). Trimming took off 11 bases at V and 4 bases at J, with 27 bases between the two ends. The length of the CDR3 is 16 residues. Germline loops: CDR1 SGHVS, CDR2 FQNEAQ. The chain's CDR3 is CARRGRQPPHLYEQYF. The CDR3 nucleotides are TGTGCCCGCCGGGGGCGGCAACCCCCTCACCTGTACGAGCAGTACTTC.

This clonotype was recorded at least ten times. This chain connects TRBV6-1 to TRBJ1-1, with a tentative D call TRBD1 (6 bases). This CDR3 is built from 13 residues. Germline CDR1 reads MNHNS; CDR2 reads SASEGT. The V gene lost 9 bases and the J gene lost 0 bases, with 11 bases spanning the gap. The CDR3 region is CASIDRLNTEAFF. The CDR3 DNA sequence: TGTGCCAGTATTGACAGGCTGAACACTGAAGCTTTCTTT.

This clonotype was observed a handful of times. The chain joins TRBV6-1 to TRBJ1-2; D remains ambiguous. V was cut by 4 bases and J by 6 bases, with 12 bases left in between. There are 13 residues in the CDR3. Germline V CDR1 and CDR2: MNHNS, SASEGT. The CDR3 sequence: CASSVQLKNGYTF. The CDR3 nucleotides read TGTGCCAGCAGTGTACAGCTGAAGAATGGCTACACCTTC.

This clonotype has ten or more counts. The rearrangement uses TRBV7-8 and TRBJ2-5; D gene ambiguous. Per the germline V gene, CDR1 is SGHVS and CDR2 is FQNEAQ. Trimming stripped 5 bases from V and 2 bases from J, with 6 bases between. There are 12 residues in the CDR3. The CDR3 DNA is TGTGCCAGCAGCAGGGAACAAGAGACCCAGTACTTC. Encoded protein: CASSREQETQYF.

The table lists this clonotype with a few counts. V and J are TRBV12-3 or TRBV12-4 and TRBJ2-2, with 9 bases lining up with TRBD1. J lost 2 bases, V lost 4 bases, and 8 bases had no gene match. This CDR3 has 17 residues. CDR3 protein: CASSSGTGTTNTGELFF. The CDR3 bases are TGTGCCAGCAGTTCCGGGACAGGGACTACTAACACCGGGGAGCTGTTTTTT.

This clonotype was recorded many times. This chain uses TRBV5-5 with TRBJ1-6; the D gene is possibly TRBD1 (5 bases). This CDR3 spans 15 amino acids. Trimming stripped 4 bases from V and 3 bases from J, with 11 bases between. CDR1 is SGHKS, CDR2 YYEKEE, per germline (reference sequence). The CDR3 nucleotides read TGTGCCAGCAGCCGAGAGGGGAACTATAATTCACCCCTCCACTTT. Amino acid sequence: CASSREGNYNSPLHF.

There are many counts of this clonotype. The J gene is TRBJ1-5, the V gene TRBV6-1, with TRBD1 matching over 7 bases. Germline CDR1 MNHNS, CDR2 SASEGT. The CDR3 consists of 15 residues. The ends lost 8 bases at V and 0 bases at J; junction bases unmatched: 7. The CDR3 nucleotides are TGTGCCAGCCAACAGGGGACTTATAGCAATCAGCCCCAGCATTTT. Encoded protein: CASQQGTYSNQPQHF.

In its sample, this clonotype was seen many times. The V call is TRBV12-3 or TRBV12-4, the J call TRBJ2-7, with 10 positions matching TRBD2. V trimming: 5 bases; J trimming: 6 bases; junction bases outside the gene matches: 7. CDR3 size: 14 residues. For the CDR3, the DNA is TGTGCCAGCAGTATTTTAGCGGGAGGTGGCGAGCAGTACTTC. Protein: CASSILAGGGEQYF.

This chain joins TRBV19 and TRBJ1-5; D uncertain. The CDR3 runs 12 residues. Trimming removed 0 bases at V and 10 bases at J, with 7 bases between. Germline V gene data show CDR1 as LNHDA and CDR2 as SQIVND (reference sequence). CDR3 in DNA: TGTGCCAGTAGTATAGATGGCAGACCCCAGCATTTT. It yields the protein CASSIDGRPQHF.

This clonotype was recorded many times. The CDR3 reads CASSPNRGPYEQYF. The CDR3 DNA is TGTGCCAGCTCACCTAACAGGGGACCTTACGAGCAGTACTTC. The rearrangement links TRBV18 to TRBJ2-7, with 7 bases that match TRBD1. Germline CDR1 is KGHSH and CDR2 is LQKENI. With V trimmed by 3 bases and J by 4 bases, 6 bases remained unmatched. This CDR3 comprises 14 residues.

This clonotype was counted between two and nine times. The chain joins TRBV6-1 to TRBJ1-1, with D possibly matching TRBD1 (5 bases). CDR3 length: 14 amino acids. Germline V lookup: CDR1 MNHNS, CDR2 SASEGT. Trimming took off 7 bases at V and 1 base at J, with 13 bases between the two ends. The CDR3 here is CASKRDGTNTEAFF. For the CDR3, the DNA is TGTGCCAGCAAGAGAGACGGGACGAACACTGAAGCTTTCTTT.